What follows describes a single TCR beta chain. CDR3 size: 15 residues. Looked up from germline, CDR1 is MDHEN and CDR2 is SYDVKM. The V end was cut by 5 bases, the J end by 3 bases, with 17 bases between. These data come from a study of blood T cell repertoires in COVID-19. The repertoire was sequenced with immunoSEQ multiplex PCR; TCRdb's copy has only in-frame clones and lacks some. The sample has 200,000 to 250,000 clones; 75% to 90% are singletons. This clonotype originated in a man aged 45-65 years who had been exposed to COVID-19. The V and J genes are TRBV28 and TRBJ2-7; no firm D call. Specimen: PBMCs or T cells enriched from blood (not recorded which). The CDR3 nucleotides read TGTGCCAGCAGTCCAAAATCCCACGACAACTACGAGCAGTACTTC. Its protein product is CASSPKSHDNYEQYF.